This TCR beta chain comes out of a study of regulatory T cells in long-lasting Graves disease. Study-wide findings and caveats: Small sample size may have lowered accuracy.

This clonotype was observed many times. Its specificity is not known. Time point: newly diagnosed GD, antithyroid drugs for less than 3 months. The TCR library was prepared using RNA isolated from PBMCs. The CDR3 sequence is 14 residues long. Germline CDR1 reads GTSNPN; CDR2 reads SVGIG (reference sequence). V lost 4 bases to trimming and J lost 5 bases; unmatched junction nucleotides: 5. To make TCR beta libraries, researchers used iRepertoire HTBI primers and Arm-PCR of CDR3 regions. TCRdb re-analysed the multiplex PCR reads in MiXCR, keeping a single row per CDR3 protein. Among roughly 520,000 distinct CDR3 sequences listed, about 12% were seen once. This sample was also put to use in a study of T cells in Graves' hyperthyroidism and ophthalmopathy. That work states: Most clonotypes expanded in thyroid above 0.001 were likewise present in blood.

This sequence joins TRBV30 and TRBJ2-1, with 10 bases that match TRBD2. This clonotype was sampled from a woman aged 25 to 39 with Graves disease. Material: peripheral blood mononuclear cells (PBMCs), obtained at new diagnosis, from a patient treated with antithyroid drugs. CDR3 region: CAWTTSGKHNEQFF. The CDR3 DNA sequence: TGTGCCTGGACAACTAGCGGGAAACACAATGAGCAGTTCTTC.